The 29 T cell receptor beta chains below come from one sample, sequenced in a study of beta chain features in type 1 diabetes. What was sequenced were expressed TCRB transcripts, since all of the isolated RNA had been reverse transcribed. This table comes from immunoSEQ multiplex PCR, and its TCRdb copy is limited to in-frame clones, with some not included. The sample lists almost 250,000 clones; roughly 15% were seen once. The sample was naive CD4+ T cells from blood. The receptors shown here come from a middle-aged woman in good health.

The V call is TRBV2, the J call TRBJ2-7; 8 nucleotides agree with TRBD2. V lost 6 bases to trimming and J lost 2 bases; unmatched junction nucleotides: 6. The CDR3 covers 14 residues. The germline gives CDR1 SNHLY, CDR2 FYNNEI. This CDR3 reads CASRAGTRTYEQYF. The CDR3 region has the DNA TGTGCCAGCAGAGCCGGGACTAGAACCTACGAGCAGTACTTC.

The chain recombines TRBV5-1 with TRBJ2-7; 7 bases agree with TRBD1. This CDR3 region has 13 residues. CDR1 SGHRS and CDR2 YFSETQ come from the germline V gene. After removal of 4 bases from V and 6 bases from J, the junction contained 7 bases not matched to a gene. The CDR3 DNA sequence: TGCGCCAGCAGCCTACAGAACAGGGGCGAGCAGTACTTC. It encodes CASSLQNRGEQYF.

This clone has more than one count but fewer than ten. V and J are TRBV4-1 and TRBJ2-2; 15 bases are shared with TRBD2. Trimming removed 4 bases from V and 1 base from J; junction bases left unmatched: 7. The CDR3 has 19 residues. Per the germline V gene, CDR1 is MGHRA and CDR2 is YSYEKL. CDR3 amino acids: CASSRPGLAGGRNTGELFF. CDR3 sequence (DNA): TGCGCCAGCAGCCGGCCGGGACTAGCGGGGGGTAGGAACACCGGGGAGCTGTTTTTT.

The V and J genes are TRBV29-1 and TRBJ1-2; D gene ambiguous. The germline V and J ends were trimmed by 6 bases and 2 bases, with 13 bases remaining between them. The CDR3 sequence is 13 residues long. The germline V gene has CDR1 SQVTM and CDR2 ANQGSEA. CDR3 loop: CSVTWQVNYGYTF. CDR3 DNA sequence: TGCAGCGTGACGTGGCAGGTGAACTATGGCTACACCTTC.

V gene TRBV5-4 combines with J gene TRBJ1-2; 7 bases line up with TRBD1. The CDR3 is 14 amino acids. V was clipped by 4 bases and J by 6 bases; unmatched bases: 9. CDR1 is SGHNT, CDR2 YYREEE, per germline (reference sequence). The CDR3 sequence is CASSPEDRFDGYTF. The CDR3 region has the DNA TGTGCCAGCAGCCCCGAGGACAGGTTCGATGGCTACACCTTC. The full variable domain, with the rest looked up from reference TRBV5-4 and TRBJ1-2, is ETGVTQSPTHLIKTRGQQVTLRCSSQSGHNTVSWYQQALGQGPQFIFQYYREEENGRGNFPPRFSGLQFPNYSSELNVNALELDDSALYLCASSPEDRFDGYTFGSGTRLTVV.

This clone occurred a few times. V usage is TRBV10-3 and J usage is TRBJ2-3, with a weak D call TRBD1 (6 bases). Trimming cost V 10 bases and J 2 bases, with 19 bases left between them. In germline, CDR1 is ENHRY, CDR2 SYGVKD. This CDR3 comprises 15 residues. The CDR3 protein is CATRPAGQLTDTQYF. The DNA for the CDR3 is TGTGCCACCCGCCCAGCCGGACAGCTCACAGATACGCAGTATTTT.

This clone has a handful of counts. This chain links TRBV5-1 with TRBJ2-3, with a possible D match to TRBD2 (7 bases). The CDR3 has 15 amino acids. Trimming removed 0 bases at V and 4 bases at J, with 12 bases between. Germline V lookup: CDR1 SGHRS, CDR2 YFSETQ. CDR3 in amino acids: CASSLGGGAADTQYF. The CDR3 bases are TGCGCCAGCAGCTTGGGAGGGGGGGCCGCAGATACGCAGTATTTT.

This clone was observed a few times. The rearrangement links TRBV19 to TRBJ2-7; 13 bases line up with TRBD2. J gave up 4 bases and V 4 bases, and 19 bases lay outside the gene matches. Germline values: CDR1 LNHDA, CDR2 SQIVND (reference sequence). The CDR3 sequence is 20 residues long. The CDR3: CASSTKFGLAGAPKNYEQYF. The CDR3 bases are TGTGCCAGTAGTACCAAATTCGGACTAGCGGGGGCCCCCAAAAATTACGAGCAGTACTTC.

The chain links TRBV5-1 to TRBJ1-5, with TRBD1 matching over 9 bases. Germline CDR1 is SGHRS and CDR2 is YFSETQ. The CDR3 extends over 15 amino acids. V trimming: 1 base; J trimming: 4 bases; junction bases outside the gene matches: 3. The CDR3 DNA follows: TGCGCCAGCAGCTTGTCGGGACAGGGTAATCAGCCCCAGCATTTT. It yields the protein CASSLSGQGNQPQHF.

The chain joins TRBV10-3 to TRBJ2-7; 9 positions match TRBD1. Trimming took 4 bases from V and 4 from J; bases not matched to a gene: 5. Germline loops: CDR1 ENHRY, CDR2 SYGVKD. This CDR3 is built from 14 residues. The CDR3 region has the DNA TGTGCCATCAGTGGACAGGGGGGGCGATACGAGCAGTACTTC. Translating gives CAISGQGGRYEQYF.

This rearrangement joins TRBV10-1 to TRBJ2-2; D possibly corresponds to TRBD1 (6 bases). This CDR3 spans 15 amino acids. Germline CDR1 WNHNN, CDR2 SYGVQD (reference sequence). Trimming pared 5 bases from V and 5 bases from J, leaving 15 bases between. The DNA of the CDR3 is TGCGCCAGCAGTTCCACAGGGCTTTGGACCGGGGAGCTGTTTTTT. Encoded protein: CASSSTGLWTGELFF.

The CDR3 reads CASSLRPGSAYEQYF. The CDR3 DNA sequence: TGTGCCAGCAGCTTACGCCCCGGGTCCGCCTACGAGCAGTACTTC. The V call is TRBV7-2, the J call TRBJ2-7; D is ambiguous. Germline loops: CDR1 SGHTA, CDR2 FQGNSA. The CDR3 loop spans 15 amino acids. Trimming pared 2 bases from V and 2 bases from J, leaving 13 bases between.

The V call is TRBV7-2, the J call TRBJ2-5; D call uncertain. CDR3 length equals 11 residues. V was cut by 5 bases and J by 7 bases, with 8 bases left in between. The germline gives CDR1 SGHTA, CDR2 FQGNSA. CDR3 loop: CASSHPGTQYF. In nucleotides, the CDR3 is TGTGCCAGCAGCCACCCGGGGACCCAGTACTTC.

This clone has more than one count but fewer than ten. The V gene is TRBV5-1, the J gene TRBJ1-4; TRBD1 is a possible D gene (5 bases). The CDR3 extends over 18 amino acids. Deletions cut 4 bases from V and 0 bases from J, with 19 bases between. CDR1 SGHRS and CDR2 YFSETQ come from the germline V gene. The CDR3 region is CASSPGARGRATNEKLFF. Here the CDR3 DNA reads TGCGCCAGCAGCCCCGGGGCCCGGGGGAGGGCAACTAATGAAAAACTGTTTTTT.

The rearrangement uses TRBV29-1 and TRBJ1-2; 12 bases align to TRBD1. The CDR3 is 16 residues long. J lost 8 bases, V lost 0 bases, and 10 bases had no gene match. The germline V gene encodes CDR1 SQVTM and CDR2 ANQGSEA. The CDR3, as DNA: TGCAGCGTTGAAGAGGTTAGAGGGACAGGGGGCCGGGGCTACACCTTC. Its protein is CSVEEVRGTGGRGYTF.

Here the CDR3 reads CASSLAGEYQPQHF. CDR3 nucleotides: TGCGCCAGCAGCTTGGCGGGGGAATATCAGCCCCAGCATTTT. The V call is TRBV5-1, the J call TRBJ1-5, with D maybe TRBD1 (5 bases). Trimming pared 0 bases from V and 5 bases from J, leaving 9 bases between. The CDR3 length is 14 residues. CDR1 is SGHRS, CDR2 YFSETQ, per germline.

Only a few counts were recorded for this clone. This chain links TRBV6-1 with TRBJ1-5; 8 nucleotides align to TRBD1. The junction had 8 bases not matched to a gene; V was cut back by 7 bases and J by 6 bases. Germline loops: CDR1 MNHNS, CDR2 SASEGT. The CDR3 is 14 amino acids. This chain's CDR3 is CASNQGAPGQPQHF. The CDR3 bases are TGTGCCAGCAACCAGGGGGCGCCGGGTCAGCCCCAGCATTTT.

The table lists this clone with many counts. This sequence joins TRBV19 and TRBJ2-5; no firm D call. The CDR3 runs 13 residues. The germline V and J ends were trimmed by 6 bases and 4 bases, with 12 bases remaining between them. CDR1 and CDR2 from the germline V gene are LNHDA and SQIVND (reference sequence). The CDR3 sequence is CASRPPAGETQYF. CDR3 sequence (DNA): TGTGCCAGTAGACCTCCCGCCGGAGAGACCCAGTACTTC.

This clone was observed once. This chain connects TRBV6-6 to TRBJ2-7; perhaps TRBD2 as D (6 bases). V was cut by 0 bases and J by 3 bases, with 12 bases left in between. Per germline, CDR1 MNHNY and CDR2 SVGAGI (reference sequence). The CDR3 is made up of 15 amino acids. CDR3 region: CASSYSGGGGYEQYF. The CDR3 DNA reads TGTGCCAGCAGTTACTCCGGGGGTGGGGGCTACGAGCAGTACTTC.

This clone turned up a few times. V usage is TRBV5-1 and J usage is TRBJ2-7, with 9 bases aligning to TRBD1. The CDR3 covers 13 residues. V was pared by 4 bases and J by 6 bases, with 5 bases of the junction left unmatched. Germline assignment: CDR1 SGHRS and CDR2 YFSETQ. CDR3 loop: CASSVGQGTEQYF. CDR3 coding DNA: TGCGCCAGCAGCGTAGGACAGGGGACCGAGCAGTACTTC.

The rearrangement joins TRBV5-4 to TRBJ2-4; TRBD2 matches 8 bases. Germline lookup yields CDR1 SGHNT and CDR2 YYREEE (reference sequence). The CDR3 has 16 amino acids. J was trimmed by 6 bases and V by 4 bases; bases with no gene match: 12. CDR3 sequence (DNA): TGTGCCAGCAGCCCGTGGTCGGGGGGGCGGGTAAACATTCAGTACTTC. It specifies CASSPWSGGRVNIQYF.

The chain joins TRBV9 to TRBJ2-1; TRBD2 matches at 10 bases. CDR3 length equals 15 residues. Germline CDR1 SGDLS, CDR2 YYNGEE. V shed 5 bases and J 7 bases; nucleotides not matched to a gene: 9. CDR3 sequence: CASSVGLARENEQFF. In DNA form, the CDR3 reads TGTGCCAGCAGTGTGGGACTAGCGAGGGAGAATGAGCAGTTCTTC.

This clone was counted between two and nine times. The chain has TRBV29-1 and TRBJ1-5, with D possibly matching TRBD1 (5 bases). This CDR3 spans 13 amino acids. The V gene's germline CDR1 is SQVTM and CDR2 ANQGSEA. Trimming cost V 7 bases and J 2 bases, with 12 bases left between them. CDR3 region: CSAQQGGNQPQHF. The CDR3 nucleotides read TGCAGCGCGCAGCAGGGTGGCAATCAGCCCCAGCATTTT.

Note on this clone: Within the sample, other DNA sequences also encode this same CDR3. V usage is TRBV27 and J usage is TRBJ2-6; tentatively, D is TRBD2 (5 bases). The CDR3 runs to 16 residues. Germline lookup yields CDR1 MNHEY and CDR2 SMNVEV (reference sequence). Trimming cost V 0 bases and J 0 bases, with 6 bases left between them. CDR3 in DNA: TGTGCCAGCAGTTTATCGGGGAGCTCTGGGGCCAACGTCCTGACTTTC. Amino acids: CASSLSGSSGANVLTF.

In DNA form, the CDR3 reads TGTGCCAGCAGCCACCGGGACAGGGGATATGGCTACACCTTC. This translates into CASSHRDRGYGYTF. The rearrangement uses TRBV13 and TRBJ1-2, with TRBD1 matching 10 bases. V lost 5 bases to trimming and J lost 5 bases; unmatched junction nucleotides: 5. Germline CDR1 reads PRHDT; CDR2 reads FYEKMQ (reference sequence). The CDR3 covers 14 residues.

This clone has a handful of counts. V gene TRBV7-9 combines with J gene TRBJ2-7; D is possibly TRBD2 (5 bases). V gave up 5 bases and J gave up 3 bases, with 11 bases separating them. Germline CDR1 is SEHNR and CDR2 is FQNEAQ (reference sequence). The CDR3 sequence is 13 residues long. The CDR3 sequence: CASSPPGGYEQYF. In nucleotides, the CDR3 is TGTGCCAGCAGCCCCCCCGGAGGCTACGAGCAGTACTTC.

This rearrangement joins TRBV29-1 to TRBJ2-3; a weak D match, TRBD2 (6 bases). The CDR3 runs 12 residues. The V end was cut by 5 bases, the J end by 4 bases, with 10 bases between. Germline-derived CDR1 and CDR2 are SQVTM and ANQGSEA. CDR3 sequence (DNA): TGCAGCGTTACGGTAGCGGCAGATACGCAGTATTTT. Encoded protein: CSVTVAADTQYF.

The chain combines TRBV28 with TRBJ1-2, with 9 bases identical to TRBD1. V lost 6 bases to trimming and J lost 2 bases; unmatched junction nucleotides: 4. Per the germline V gene, CDR1 is MDHEN and CDR2 is SYDVKM. This CDR3 is built from 14 residues. The CDR3 sequence is CASSLTGGNYGYTF. DNA for the CDR3: TGTGCCAGCAGCCTGACAGGGGGGAACTATGGCTACACCTTC.

CDR3 DNA: TGTGCCAGCAGTACAGCGGGGTTCACAGATACGCAGTATTTT. Translating it yields CASSTAGFTDTQYF. The V call is TRBV6-5, the J call TRBJ2-3; 7 bases agree with TRBD2. This CDR3 has 14 amino acids. Germline CDR1 and CDR2: MNHEY and SVGAGI. V dropped 5 bases and J dropped 2; count of bases not matched to a gene: 4.